Presented here are 19 T cell receptor beta chains from one specimen sequenced in a study of persistence of HIV-infected CD4 T cells. The stimulus was an HIV-1 Gag 15-mer peptide pool, 0.8 to 1 ug/peptide/mL. Sorted nonresponding memory CD4+ T cells were CD40L-negative, CD69-negative, CD45RO-high. Their antigen targets remain unknown. The immunoSEQ assay was version 4, run in survey mode. Clones were read by immunoSEQ multiplex PCR, and TCRdb kept only the in-frame ones, dropping some. The profile covers about 40,000 clones, with roughly 74% appearing a single time and 12% to 15% taken by the ten largest. The sample in question was CD4+ T cells sorted from PBMCs after approximately 19-hour stimulation, obtained from a patient who received antiretroviral therapy. These receptors all stem from an adult man with HIV who was CMV-seropositive.

The CDR3 DNA is TGTGCCAGCAGCCGGGACGGATATAATTCACCCCTCCACTTT. Its translation is CASSRDGYNSPLHF. This chain uses TRBV7-3 with TRBJ1-6; the D gene is possibly TRBD1 (5 bases). CDR1 is SGHTA, CDR2 FQGTGA, per germline. This CDR3 has 14 amino acids. V was shortened by 5 bases and J by 4 bases, with 9 bases between the two germline ends.

The chain is built from TRBV5-1 and TRBJ2-1, with 12 bases identical to TRBD2. Germline CDR1 is SGHRS and CDR2 is YFSETQ. The V and J ends lost 2 bases and 5 bases, in that order; junction bases with no gene match: 11. This CDR3 comprises 18 residues. The CDR3 coding sequence is TGCGCCAGCAGCTTCTCCAGGACTAGCGGGATGGAAAACAATGAGCAGTTCTTC. Protein sequence: CASSFSRTSGMENNEQFF.

The gene calls are TRBV12-3 or TRBV12-4 and TRBJ1-1; D gene uncertain. Trimming left V 4 bases short and J 4 bases short, with 10 bases between. The CDR3 is 13 residues long. The DNA of the CDR3 is TGTGCCAGCAGTTCTTGGGAATCCACTGAAGCTTTCTTT. Amino acids: CASSSWESTEAFF.

The chain recombines TRBV9 with TRBJ2-3; the match to TRBD1 covers 9 bases. With 5 bases clipped from V and 3 bases from J, the junction kept 4 bases outside the gene matches. The CDR3 totals 14 residues. The germline V gene encodes CDR1 SGDLS and CDR2 YYNGEE. CDR3 amino acids: CASSLGQGTDTQYF. The DNA of the CDR3 is TGTGCCAGCAGTCTGGGACAGGGTACAGATACGCAGTATTTT.

The V and J genes are TRBV30 and TRBJ1-5; no definite D call. Germline V gene lookup returns CDR1 GTSNPN and CDR2 SVGIG (reference sequence). V was shortened by 0 bases and J by 2 bases, with 14 bases between the two germline ends. The CDR3 is made up of 16 amino acids. The CDR3 loop reads CAWSVRGSRGNQPQHF. The CDR3 DNA follows: TGTGCCTGGAGTGTACGAGGGAGTAGGGGCAATCAGCCCCAGCATTTT.

This clone was observed a few times. The chain carries TRBV7-2 and TRBJ2-2, with 8 bases fitting TRBD2. Germline assignment: CDR1 SGHTA and CDR2 FQGNSA. Unmatched junction bases numbered 4, after V lost 1 base and J lost 6 bases. The CDR3 runs 15 residues. DNA of the CDR3: TGTGCCAGCAGCTTAGGTAGCGGGATCGCCGGGGAGCTGTTTTTT. The encoded protein is CASSLGSGIAGELFF.

The CDR3 DNA reads as TGTGCCTGGAGTAAACAGGGGGACTATGGCTACACCTTC. Its translation is CAWSKQGDYGYTF. V gene TRBV30 combines with J gene TRBJ1-2; the match to TRBD1 covers 8 bases. Trimming took 2 bases from V and 3 from J; bases not matched to a gene: 2. Germline V gives CDR1 GTSNPN, CDR2 SVGIG (reference sequence). The CDR3 has 13 residues.

The chain has TRBV20-1 and TRBJ1-2; unclear D gene. The CDR3 spans 11 residues. Germline V gives CDR1 DFQATT, CDR2 SNEGSKA (reference sequence). V was shortened by 6 bases and J by 2 bases, with 7 bases between the two germline ends. In DNA form, the CDR3 reads TGCAGTGCAAGTGGAAACTATGGCTACACCTTC. Translation gives CSASGNYGYTF.

J is TRBJ2-2 and V is TRBV7-9; 10 bases are shared with TRBD1. The CDR3 totals 15 residues. V lost 5 bases, J lost 6 bases, and 6 bases stayed unmatched. Germline V gene data show CDR1 as SEHNR and CDR2 as FQNEAQ (reference sequence). This CDR3 is CASSPRTGGAGELFF. The CDR3 DNA follows: TGTGCCAGCAGCCCCCGGACAGGGGGGGCCGGGGAGCTGTTTTTT. Together with reference TRBV7-9 and TRBJ2-2, the CDR3 gives the full variable domain: DTGVSQNPRHKITKRGQNVTFRCDPISEHNRLYWYRQTLGQGPEFLTYFQNEAQLEKSRLLSDRFSAERPKGSFSTLEIQRTEQGDSAMYLCASSPRTGGAGELFFGEGSRLTVL.

The chain has TRBV3-1 (or the pseudogene TRBV3-2) and TRBJ2-5, with D possibly being TRBD2 (6 bases). Germline V lookup: CDR1 LGHDT, CDR2 YNNKEL (reference sequence). The CDR3 covers 18 residues. V lost 0 bases, J lost 1 base, and 18 bases lay in between. CDR3 DNA sequence: TGTGCCAGCAGCCAAGATCTGTCTAGCCGGGAGATCCAAGAGACCCAGTACTTC. It yields the protein CASSQDLSSREIQETQYF.

V gene TRBV4-1 combines with J gene TRBJ2-3; D uncertain. Germline V gene lookup returns CDR1 MGHRA and CDR2 YSYEKL. The CDR3 contains 16 residues. Trimming took 1 base from V and 1 from J, leaving 12 bases between them. CDR3 nucleotides: TGCGCCAGCAGCCAAGCCCAAACAACGGGCACAGATACGCAGTATTTT. This codes for CASSQAQTTGTDTQYF.

The chain couples TRBV19 to TRBJ1-2, with D tentatively TRBD1 (5 bases). Germline V gene sequence: CDR1 LNHDA, CDR2 SQIVND (reference sequence). Trimming left V 4 bases short and J 4 bases short, with 19 bases between. The CDR3 runs 16 residues. The CDR3 sequence: CASSRTGTSNFYGYTF. The CDR3 DNA is TGTGCCAGTAGTAGAACCGGGACTTCCAACTTCTATGGCTACACCTTC. Looking up the rest from reference TRBV19 and TRBJ1-2 gives the full variable domain: DGGITQSPKYLFRKEGQNVTLSCEQNLNHDAMYWYRQDPGQGLRLIYYSQIVNDFQKGDIAEGYSVSREKKESFPLTVTSAQKNPTAFYLCASSRTGTSNFYGYTFGSGTRLTVV.

This clone has a single count. The rearrangement links TRBV2 to TRBJ1-1; tentative D call: TRBD1 (6 bases). V shed 5 bases and J shed 2 bases, with 15 bases lying between them. Germline CDR1 reads SNHLY; CDR2 reads FYNNEI. This CDR3 comprises 15 residues. The CDR3 spells CASSWTVSLNTEAFF. DNA of the CDR3: TGTGCCAGCAGTTGGACAGTTTCTCTAAACACTGAAGCTTTCTTT.

The rearrangement links TRBV5-1 to TRBJ2-1; 14 bases line up with TRBD2. Unmatched junction bases numbered 16, after V lost 6 bases and J lost 5 bases. CDR1 is SGHRS and CDR2 is YFSETQ in the germline V gene. The CDR3 is 19 residues long. In DNA, the CDR3 is TGCGCCAGCACCCGGAACGGGCTCTGGGGACTAGCGGGAGACAATGAGCAGTTCTTC. This encodes CASTRNGLWGLAGDNEQFF.

The chain joins TRBV7-2 to TRBJ2-7; D is undetermined. CDR3 size: 13 residues. Trimming took 5 bases from V and 2 from J, leaving 10 bases between them. Germline-derived CDR1 and CDR2 are SGHTA and FQGNSA. The CDR3 region has the DNA TGTGCCAGCAGCCCCATCCCGCCCTACGAGCAGTACTTC. Amino acids: CASSPIPPYEQYF. The variable domain in full, with the rest retrieved from reference TRBV7-2 and TRBJ2-7, is GAGVSQSPSNKVTEKGKDVELRCDPISGHTALYWYRQSLGQGLEFLIYFQGNSAPDKSGLPSDRFSAERTGGSVSTLTIQRTQQEDSAVYLCASSPIPPYEQYFGPGTRLTVT.

The chain uses TRBV30 and TRBJ1-1; 8 nucleotides line up with TRBD1. Germline assignment: CDR1 GTSNPN and CDR2 SVGIG (reference sequence). CDR3 length equals 15 residues. J lost 4 bases, V lost 3 bases, and 10 bases had no gene match. This CDR3 reads CAWRSAGGRLTEAFF. In DNA, the CDR3 is TGTGCCTGGAGATCGGCAGGGGGCCGGCTCACTGAAGCTTTCTTT.

This clone showed up just once. The chain uses TRBV9 and TRBJ2-2, with 7 bases aligning to TRBD1. This CDR3 spans 17 amino acids. CDR1 is SGDLS, CDR2 YYNGEE, per germline. The V gene end was trimmed by 5 bases and the J gene end by 1 base; junction bases not matched to a gene: 11. The CDR3 sequence: CASSRGRLRGNTGELFF. CDR3 sequence (DNA): TGTGCCAGCAGTAGGGGGCGACTCAGGGGGAACACCGGGGAGCTGTTTTTT.

The chain uses TRBV27 and TRBJ2-2; D not resolved. CDR1 and CDR2 (germline): MNHEY, SMNVEV (reference sequence). CDR3 size: 14 residues. Trimming shortened V by 1 base and J by 4 bases, and 7 bases separated the two germline ends. The CDR3 is CASSLLKGTGELFF. DNA of the CDR3: TGTGCCAGCAGTTTATTAAAGGGCACCGGGGAGCTGTTTTTT.

This clone was counted only a few times. This chain connects TRBV12-3 or TRBV12-4 to TRBJ1-5, with D unclear. The length of the CDR3 is 13 residues. V was cut by 0 bases and J by 7 bases, with 7 bases left in between. CDR3 loop: CASSLALNQPQHF. As DNA, the CDR3 is TGTGCCAGCAGTTTAGCGCTAAACCAGCCCCAGCATTTT.